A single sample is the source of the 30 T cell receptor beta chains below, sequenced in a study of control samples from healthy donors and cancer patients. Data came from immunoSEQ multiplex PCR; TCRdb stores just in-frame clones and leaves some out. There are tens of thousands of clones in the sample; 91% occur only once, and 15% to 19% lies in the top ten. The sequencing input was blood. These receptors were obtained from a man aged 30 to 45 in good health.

The CDR3 loop reads CASSPPGTGGTEAFF. CDR3 in DNA: TGTGCCAGCAGTCCCCCCGGGACAGGGGGCACTGAAGCTTTCTTT. V and J are TRBV6-6 and TRBJ1-1; TRBD1 aligns across 11 bases. With V trimmed by 5 bases and J by 4 bases, 6 bases remained unmatched. CDR3 size: 15 residues. Looked up from germline, CDR1 is MNHNY and CDR2 is SVGAGI (reference sequence).

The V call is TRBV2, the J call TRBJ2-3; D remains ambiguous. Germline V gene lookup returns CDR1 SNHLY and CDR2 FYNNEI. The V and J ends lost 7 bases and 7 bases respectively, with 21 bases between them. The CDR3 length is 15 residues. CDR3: CASIPASLPSYTQYF. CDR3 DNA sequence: TGTGCCAGCATCCCCGCGTCCCTCCCGAGTTATACGCAGTATTTT. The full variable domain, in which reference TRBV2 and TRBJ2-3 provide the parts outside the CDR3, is EPEVTQTPSHQVTQMGQEVILRCVPISNHLYFYWYRQILGQKVEFLVSFYNNEISEKSEIFDDQFSVERPDGSNFTLKIRSTKLEDSAMYFCASIPASLPSYTQYFGPGTRLTVL.

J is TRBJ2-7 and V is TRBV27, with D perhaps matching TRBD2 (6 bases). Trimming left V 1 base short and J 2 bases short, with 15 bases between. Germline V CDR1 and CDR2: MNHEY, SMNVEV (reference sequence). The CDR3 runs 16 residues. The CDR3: CASSLLPGVLTYEQYF. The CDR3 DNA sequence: TGTGCCAGCAGTTTATTACCGGGGGTCCTTACCTACGAGCAGTACTTC.

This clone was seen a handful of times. Here the CDR3 reads CACGQGQNSPLHF. The CDR3 DNA sequence: TGTGCCTGCGGACAGGGCCAAAATTCACCCCTCCACTTT. The rearrangement links TRBV19 to TRBJ1-6; 8 bases are a match to TRBD1. The CDR3 contains 13 residues. Per the germline V gene, CDR1 is LNHDA and CDR2 is SQIVND (reference sequence). Unmatched junction bases numbered 7, after V lost 11 bases and J lost 7 bases.

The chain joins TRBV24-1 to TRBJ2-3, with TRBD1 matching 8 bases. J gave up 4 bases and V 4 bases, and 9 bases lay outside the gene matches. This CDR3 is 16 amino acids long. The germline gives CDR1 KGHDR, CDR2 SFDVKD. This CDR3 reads CATSDPRTGHADTQYF. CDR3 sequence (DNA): TGTGCCACCAGTGACCCCCGGACAGGGCACGCAGATACGCAGTATTTT.

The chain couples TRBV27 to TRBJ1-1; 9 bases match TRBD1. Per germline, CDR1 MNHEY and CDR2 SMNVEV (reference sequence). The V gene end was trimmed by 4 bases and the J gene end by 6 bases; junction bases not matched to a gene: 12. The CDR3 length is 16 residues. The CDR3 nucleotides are TGTGCCAGCAGTTCGGGACAGGGAGGAGGGAGGTCTGAAGCTTTCTTT. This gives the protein CASSSGQGGGRSEAFF.

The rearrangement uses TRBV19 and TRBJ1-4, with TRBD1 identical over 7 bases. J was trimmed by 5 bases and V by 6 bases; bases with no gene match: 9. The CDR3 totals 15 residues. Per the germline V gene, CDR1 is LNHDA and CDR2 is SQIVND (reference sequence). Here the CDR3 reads CASRPPGQRNEKLFF. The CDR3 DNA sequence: TGTGCCAGTAGACCCCCGGGACAGCGGAATGAAAAACTGTTTTTT.

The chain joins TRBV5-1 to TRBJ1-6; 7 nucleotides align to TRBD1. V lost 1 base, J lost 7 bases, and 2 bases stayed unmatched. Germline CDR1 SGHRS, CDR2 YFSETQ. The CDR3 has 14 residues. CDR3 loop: CASSLQGENSPLHF. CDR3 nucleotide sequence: TGCGCCAGCAGCTTGCAGGGGGAGAATTCACCCCTCCACTTT. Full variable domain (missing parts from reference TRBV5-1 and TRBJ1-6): KAGVTQTPRYLIKTRGQQVTLSCSPISGHRSVSWYQQTPGQGLQFLFEYFSETQRNKGNFPGRFSGRQFSNSRSEMNVSTLELGDSALYLCASSLQGENSPLHFGNGTRLTVT.

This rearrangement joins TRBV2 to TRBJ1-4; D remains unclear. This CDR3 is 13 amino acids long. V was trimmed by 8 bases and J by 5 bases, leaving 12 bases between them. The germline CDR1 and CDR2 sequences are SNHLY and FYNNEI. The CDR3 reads CASGWVENEKLFF. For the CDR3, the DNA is TGTGCCAGCGGGTGGGTAGAGAATGAAAAACTGTTTTTT.

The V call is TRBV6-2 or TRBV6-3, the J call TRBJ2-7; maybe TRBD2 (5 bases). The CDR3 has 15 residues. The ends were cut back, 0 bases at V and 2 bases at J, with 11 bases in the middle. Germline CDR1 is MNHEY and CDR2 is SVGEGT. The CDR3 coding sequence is TGTGCCAGCAGTTACTCTGGAGGATCAGCCTACGAGCAGTACTTC. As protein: CASSYSGGSAYEQYF.

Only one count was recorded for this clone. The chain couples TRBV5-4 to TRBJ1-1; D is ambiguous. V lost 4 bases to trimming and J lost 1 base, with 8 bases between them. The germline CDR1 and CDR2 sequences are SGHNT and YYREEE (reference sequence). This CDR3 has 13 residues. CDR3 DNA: TGTGCCAGCAGCCTTCAGAAGAACACTGAAGCTTTCTTT. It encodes CASSLQKNTEAFF.

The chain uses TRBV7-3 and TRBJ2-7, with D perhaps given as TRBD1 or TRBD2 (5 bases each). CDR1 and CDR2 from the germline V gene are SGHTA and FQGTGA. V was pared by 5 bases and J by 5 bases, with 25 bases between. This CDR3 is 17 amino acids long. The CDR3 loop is CASSPREGISASHEQYF. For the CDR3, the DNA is TGTGCCAGCAGCCCGCGAGAGGGGATTTCAGCTAGCCACGAGCAGTACTTC.

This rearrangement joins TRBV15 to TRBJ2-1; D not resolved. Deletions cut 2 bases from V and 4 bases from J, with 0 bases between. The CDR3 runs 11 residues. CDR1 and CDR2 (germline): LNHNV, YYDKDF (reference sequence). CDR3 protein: CATSRYNEQFF. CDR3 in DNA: TGTGCCACCAGCAGATACAATGAGCAGTTCTTC.

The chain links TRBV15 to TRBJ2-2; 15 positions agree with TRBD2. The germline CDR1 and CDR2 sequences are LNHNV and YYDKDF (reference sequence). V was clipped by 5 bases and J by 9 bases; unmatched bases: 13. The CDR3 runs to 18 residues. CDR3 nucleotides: TGTGCCACCAGCGGGCTACGGACTAGCGGGGGGGCGTTCCGGGAGCTGTTTTTT. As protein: CATSGLRTSGGAFRELFF.

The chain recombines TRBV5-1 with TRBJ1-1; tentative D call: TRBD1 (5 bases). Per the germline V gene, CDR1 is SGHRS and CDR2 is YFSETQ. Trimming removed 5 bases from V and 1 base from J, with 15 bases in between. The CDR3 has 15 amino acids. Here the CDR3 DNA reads TGCGCCAGCAGTGGGGGAGGATCGGGGAACACTGAAGCTTTCTTT. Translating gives CASSGGGSGNTEAFF.

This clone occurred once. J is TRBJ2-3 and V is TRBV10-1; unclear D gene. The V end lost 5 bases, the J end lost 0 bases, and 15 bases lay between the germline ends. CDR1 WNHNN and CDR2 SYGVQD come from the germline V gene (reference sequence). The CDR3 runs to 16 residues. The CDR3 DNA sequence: TGCGCCAGCAGTAGGGTTAAGGCGATTAGCACAGATACGCAGTATTTT. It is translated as CASSRVKAISTDTQYF.

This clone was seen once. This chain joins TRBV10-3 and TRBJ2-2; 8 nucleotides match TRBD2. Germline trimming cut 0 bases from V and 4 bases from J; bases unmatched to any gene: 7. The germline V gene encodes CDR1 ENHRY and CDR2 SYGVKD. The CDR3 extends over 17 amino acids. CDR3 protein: CAISESIASGSTGELFF. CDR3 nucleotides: TGTGCCATCAGTGAGTCGATAGCTAGCGGGTCCACCGGGGAGCTGTTTTTT.

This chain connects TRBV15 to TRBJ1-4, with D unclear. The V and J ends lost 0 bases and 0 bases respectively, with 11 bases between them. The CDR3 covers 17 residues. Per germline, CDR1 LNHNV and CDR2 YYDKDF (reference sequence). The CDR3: CATSRDLPPATNEKLFF. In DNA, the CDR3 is TGTGCCACCAGCAGAGATTTGCCCCCGGCAACTAATGAAAAACTGTTTTTT. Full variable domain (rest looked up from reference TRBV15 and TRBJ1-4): DAMVIQNPRYQVTQFGKPVTLSCSQTLNHNVMYWYQQKSSQAPKLLFHYYDKDFNNEADTPDNFQSRRPNTSFCFLDIRSPGLGDTAMYLCATSRDLPPATNEKLFFGSGTQLSVL.

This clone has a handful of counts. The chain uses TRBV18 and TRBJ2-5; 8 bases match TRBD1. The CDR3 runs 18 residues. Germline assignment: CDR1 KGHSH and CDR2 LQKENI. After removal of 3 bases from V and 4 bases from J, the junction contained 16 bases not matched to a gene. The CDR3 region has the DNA TGTGCCAGCTCACCCGGACAGGGTATTTCCTCTTCTCGAGAGACCCAGTACTTC. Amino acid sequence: CASSPGQGISSSRETQYF. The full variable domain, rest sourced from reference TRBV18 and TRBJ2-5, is NAGVMQNPRHLVRRRGQEARLRCSPMKGHSHVYWYRQLPEEGLKFMVYLQKENIIDESGMPKERFSAEFPKEGPSILRIQQVVRGDSAAYFCASSPGQGISSSRETQYFGPGTRLLVL.

The CDR3 spells CAISDDRDSYGYTF. The DNA of the CDR3 is TGTGCCATCAGTGACGATCGGGACAGCTATGGCTACACCTTC. The chain couples TRBV10-3 to TRBJ1-2; 7 bases fit TRBD1. Germline CDR1 and CDR2: ENHRY and SYGVKD. V trimming: 3 bases; J trimming: 4 bases; junction bases outside the gene matches: 5. The CDR3 loop spans 14 amino acids.

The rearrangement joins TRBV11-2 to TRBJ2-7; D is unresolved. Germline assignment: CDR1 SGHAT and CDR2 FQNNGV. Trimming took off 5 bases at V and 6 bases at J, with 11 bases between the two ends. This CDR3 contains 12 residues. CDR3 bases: TGTGCCAGCAGCACCACTAACTTCGAGCAGTACTTC. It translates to CASSTTNFEQYF.

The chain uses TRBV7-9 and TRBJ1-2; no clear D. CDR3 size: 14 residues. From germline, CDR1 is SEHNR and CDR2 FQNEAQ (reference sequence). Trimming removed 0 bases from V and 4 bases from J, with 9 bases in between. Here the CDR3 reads CASSLAPETYGYTF. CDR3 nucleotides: TGTGCCAGCAGCTTAGCTCCGGAGACCTATGGCTACACCTTC.

As DNA, the CDR3 is TGTGCCAGCAGCTCCGGGGGGGGAGGCAATCAGCCCCAGCATTTT. Translated, it gives CASSSGGGGNQPQHF. The V gene is TRBV7-9, the J gene TRBJ1-5, with D perhaps TRBD1 (5 bases). Germline V gives CDR1 SEHNR, CDR2 FQNEAQ (reference sequence). The CDR3 loop spans 15 amino acids. Trimming pared 4 bases from V and 2 bases from J, leaving 12 bases between.

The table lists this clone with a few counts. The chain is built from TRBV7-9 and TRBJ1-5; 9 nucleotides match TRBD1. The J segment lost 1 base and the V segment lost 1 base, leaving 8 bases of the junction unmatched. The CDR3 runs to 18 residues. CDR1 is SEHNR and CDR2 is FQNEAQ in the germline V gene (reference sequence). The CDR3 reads CASSLGTGGAFSNQPQHF. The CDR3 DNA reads TGTGCCAGCAGCTTAGGAACAGGGGGCGCTTTCAGCAATCAGCCCCAGCATTTT.

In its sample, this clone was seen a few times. CDR3: CASSAHSGTGLGGYTF. CDR3 sequence (DNA): TGTGCCAGCAGCGCCCACTCCGGGACAGGTCTGGGTGGCTACACCTTC. The gene calls are TRBV9 and TRBJ1-2, with 8 positions matching TRBD1. V shed 3 bases and J 7 bases; nucleotides not matched to a gene: 14. The CDR3 totals 16 residues. CDR1 and CDR2 from the germline V gene are SGDLS and YYNGEE.

The CDR3: CASSIPPKPQHF. DNA of the CDR3: TGTGCCAGTAGTATCCCCCCCAAGCCCCAGCATTTT. V and J are TRBV19 and TRBJ1-5; D not certain. The germline V gene has CDR1 LNHDA and CDR2 SQIVND (reference sequence). The CDR3 contains 12 residues. V was clipped by 3 bases and J by 8 bases, with 8 bases between them.

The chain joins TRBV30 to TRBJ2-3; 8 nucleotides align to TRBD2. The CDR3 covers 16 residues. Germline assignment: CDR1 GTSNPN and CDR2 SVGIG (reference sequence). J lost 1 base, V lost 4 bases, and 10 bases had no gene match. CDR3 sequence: CAWTPRGGGRTDTQYF. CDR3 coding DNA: TGTGCCTGGACCCCTAGGGGCGGGGGGCGCACAGATACGCAGTATTTT.

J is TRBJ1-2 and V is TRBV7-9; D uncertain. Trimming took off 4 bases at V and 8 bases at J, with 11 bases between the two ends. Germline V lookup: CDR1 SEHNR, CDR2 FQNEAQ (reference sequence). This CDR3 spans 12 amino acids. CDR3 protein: CASSSDTRGYTF. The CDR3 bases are TGTGCCAGCAGCTCCGACACGAGAGGCTACACCTTC.

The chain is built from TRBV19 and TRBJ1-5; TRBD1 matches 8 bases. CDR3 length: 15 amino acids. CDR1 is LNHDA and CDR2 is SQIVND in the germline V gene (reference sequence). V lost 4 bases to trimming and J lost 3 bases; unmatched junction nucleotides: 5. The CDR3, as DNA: TGTGCCAGTAGTACCCGGGACAGGCTCAATCAGCCCCAGCATTTT. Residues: CASSTRDRLNQPQHF.

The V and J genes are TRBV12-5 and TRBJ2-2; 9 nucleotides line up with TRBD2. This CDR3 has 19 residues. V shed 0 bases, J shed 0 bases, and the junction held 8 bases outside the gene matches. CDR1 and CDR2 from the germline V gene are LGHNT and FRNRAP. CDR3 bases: TGTGCTAGTGGTTTGGTACAGAAGCGGGAGGTCGCGAACACCGGGGAGCTGTTTTTT. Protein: CASGLVQKREVANTGELFF.